This note documents a single TCR beta chain sequence. The data stem from a study of blood T cell repertoires in COVID-19. Study context: The United States, Italy and Spain were the sources of the acute and convalescent COVID-19 samples. The cDNA or gDNA used as material had been derived from T cells, B-cell-depleted T cells, or PBMCs.

In the study's own analysis: Amplification from reference gene primers served as the basis for estimated nucleated cell counts. The method was immunoSEQ multiplex PCR; TCRdb's version includes in-frame clones alone and lacks a portion of them. V, J and clone size derive from that table, while D and trimming were established from the DNA sequence. The sample contains fewer than 60,000 clones, about 92% of which appear only once. A Seattle source enrolled patients during active infection and followed them longitudinally. CDR1 and CDR2 from the germline V gene are LNHDA and SQIVND (reference sequence). CDR3 length: 14 amino acids. The ends were cut back, 7 bases at V and 3 bases at J, with 13 bases in the middle.

The TCR was taken from a man aged 60-69 years with COVID-19, enrolled during active disease. This sequence joins TRBV19 and TRBJ1-5; D is undetermined. The sequencing sample was made of peripheral blood. The CDR3 DNA reads TGTGCCAGTACCCCCAACAGCTCCAATCAGCCCCAGCATTTT. It translates to CASTPNSSNQPQHF.